Below are 7 T cell receptor beta chains sequenced from a single sample in a study of cytomegalovirus exposure and HLA in healthy donors. In the PCR, 60 Vbeta and 13 Jbeta primers were used. Clones were read by immunoSEQ multiplex PCR, and TCRdb kept only the in-frame ones, dropping some. The sample carries about 94,000 clones, around 84% recorded once. The sequencing sample was made of PBMCs. These receptors were collected from a human donor in good health.

The J gene is TRBJ2-7, the V gene TRBV6-5; 7 bases are shared with TRBD1. Germline V CDR1 and CDR2: MNHEY, SVGAGI. The trim removed 6 bases at V and 1 base at J, leaving 9 bases unmatched. The CDR3 length is 15 residues. CDR3 sequence reads: CASRRQRTGSYEQYF. The CDR3 DNA reads as TGTGCCAGCAGGCGACAGAGGACAGGTTCCTACGAGCAGTACTTC.

This chain links TRBV5-4 with TRBJ2-1; D gene ambiguous. The CDR3 loop spans 15 amino acids. Trimming pared 0 bases from V and 0 bases from J, leaving 7 bases between. The germline V gene encodes CDR1 SGHNT and CDR2 YYREEE (reference sequence). The CDR3 here is CASSLVVSSYNEQFF. In DNA, the CDR3 is TGTGCCAGCAGCTTGGTAGTAAGCTCCTACAATGAGCAGTTCTTC.

The chain recombines TRBV7-3 with TRBJ2-1; TRBD1 matches at 7 bases. The germline V gene encodes CDR1 SGHTA and CDR2 FQGTGA. Trimming took 4 bases from V and 4 from J; bases not matched to a gene: 7. The CDR3 is made up of 15 amino acids. The CDR3 region has the DNA TGTGCCAGCAGCTCACCATCGACAGGGTACAATGAGCAGTTCTTC. Protein sequence: CASSSPSTGYNEQFF.

With respect to this clone: Other DNA sequences of this sample code for an identical CDR3. The V gene is TRBV30, the J gene TRBJ2-7; D gene unclear. The length of the CDR3 is 12 residues. Germline assignment: CDR1 GTSNPN and CDR2 SVGIG (reference sequence). V lost 2 bases and J lost 2, with 7 bases in between. This chain's CDR3 is CAWSPPAYEQYF. DNA of the CDR3: TGTGCCTGGAGTCCCCCGGCCTACGAGCAGTACTTC.

This clone was found a few times. The gene calls are TRBV6-4 and TRBJ1-4; the match to TRBD1 covers 9 bases. The germline gives CDR1 MRHNA, CDR2 SNTAGT. The trim removed 5 bases at V and 6 bases at J, leaving 1 base unmatched. The CDR3 extends over 13 amino acids. The CDR3 sequence: CASSRDRDEKLFF. For the CDR3, the DNA is TGTGCCAGCAGTCGGGACAGGGATGAAAAACTGTTTTTT.

The genes are TRBV7-3 and TRBJ2-3; 11 nucleotides align to TRBD2. J gave up 4 bases and V 5 bases, and 8 bases lay outside the gene matches. The germline gives CDR1 SGHTA, CDR2 FQGTGA. The CDR3 contains 16 residues. CDR3 nucleotide sequence: TGTGCCAGCAGCCCCGATCTAGCGGGAGGTGCAGATACGCAGTATTTT. This sequence encodes CASSPDLAGGADTQYF.

The rearrangement uses TRBV5-5 and TRBJ1-4; D call uncertain. Trimming pared 4 bases from V and 0 bases from J, leaving 10 bases between. The CDR3 totals 15 residues. CDR1 SGHKS and CDR2 YYEKEE come from the germline V gene (reference sequence). Here the CDR3 DNA reads TGTGCCAGCAGCATACAGACCGCAACTAATGAAAAACTGTTTTTT. Translating it yields CASSIQTATNEKLFF. Combining the CDR3 with reference TRBV5-5 and TRBJ1-4 gives the whole variable domain DAGVTQSPTHLIKTRGQQVTLRCSPISGHKSVSWYQQVLGQGPQFIFQYYEKEERGRGNFPDRFSARQFPNYSSELNVNALLLGDSALYLCASSIQTATNEKLFFGSGTQLSVL.